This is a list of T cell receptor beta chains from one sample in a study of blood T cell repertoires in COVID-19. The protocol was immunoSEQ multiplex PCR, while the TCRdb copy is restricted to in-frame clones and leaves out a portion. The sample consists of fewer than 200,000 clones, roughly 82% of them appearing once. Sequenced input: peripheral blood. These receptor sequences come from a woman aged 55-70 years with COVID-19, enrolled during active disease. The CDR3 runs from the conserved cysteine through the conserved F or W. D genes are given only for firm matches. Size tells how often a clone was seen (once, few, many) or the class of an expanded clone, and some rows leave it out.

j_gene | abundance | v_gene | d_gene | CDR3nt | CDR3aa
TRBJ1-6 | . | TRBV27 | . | TGTGCCAGCAGACCAGGCGCCCGCCCTTCACCCCTCCACTTT | CASRPGARPSPLHF
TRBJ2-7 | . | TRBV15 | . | TGTGCCACCAGCATAGGTGGGAGCTTTGATCACGAGCAGTACTTC | CATSIGGSFDHEQYF
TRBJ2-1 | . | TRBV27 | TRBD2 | TGTGCCAGCAGTTTAGGCGGGAGCTACAATGAGCAGTTCTTC | CASSLGGSYNEQFF
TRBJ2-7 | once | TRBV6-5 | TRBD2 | TGTGCCAGCAGCCCAAGCGGGAGGCCATCCTACGAGCAGTACTTC | CASSPSGRPSYEQYF
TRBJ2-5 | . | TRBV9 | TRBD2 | TGTGCCAGCAGCGTAGCGAGCGGGGGGGCAAGGGAGACCCAGTACTTC | CASSVASGGARETQYF
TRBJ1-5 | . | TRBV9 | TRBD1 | TGTGCCAGCAGCGTAGGAGGGGGCCTGGGACAGCCCCAGCATTTT | CASSVGGGLGQPQHF
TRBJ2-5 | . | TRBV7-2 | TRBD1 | TGTGCCAGCAGCTTTACAGGGGGCGGTTGGTTTATCCAAGAGACCCAGTACTTC | CASSFTGGGWFIQETQYF
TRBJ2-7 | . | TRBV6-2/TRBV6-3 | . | TGTGCCAGCAGTTACTCGGACAGCTCCTACGAGCAGTACTTC | CASSYSDSSYEQYF
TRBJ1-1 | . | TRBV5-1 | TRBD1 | TGCGCCAGCAGCCAGGACAGGGGAGGCACTGAAGCTTTCTTT | CASSQDRGGTEAFF
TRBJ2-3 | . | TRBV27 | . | TGTGCCAGCAGTTTATCGATCAGGGGCTTAGATACGCAGTATTTT | CASSLSIRGLDTQYF
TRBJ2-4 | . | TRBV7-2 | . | TGTGCCAGCAGCTTATTTGCCAGGGGATTGAGGAACATTCAGTACTTC | CASSLFARGLRNIQYF
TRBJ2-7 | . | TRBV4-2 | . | TGTGCCAGCAGCCAAGAGGGCAGGGCCACCTACGAGCAGTACTTC | CASSQEGRATYEQYF
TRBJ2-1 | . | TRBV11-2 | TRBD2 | TGTGCCAGCAGCTTAGCGGGACTAGCGGGAGGGCTTAGTGAGCAGTTCTTC | CASSLAGLAGGLSEQFF
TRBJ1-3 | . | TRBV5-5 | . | TGTGCCAGCAGTTTTGAAGGGGTTGTGGGAAACACCATATATTTT | CASSFEGVVGNTIYF
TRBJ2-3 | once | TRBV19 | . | TGTGCCAGTGCCACAGGAATTTCAGATACGCAGTATTTT | CASATGISDTQYF
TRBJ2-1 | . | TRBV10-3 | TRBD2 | TGTGCCATCGGGACTAGCGGTACCTACAATGAGCAGTTCTTC | CAIGTSGTYNEQFF
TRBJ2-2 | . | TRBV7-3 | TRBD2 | TGTGCCAGCAGCCCCCAAGCGGGGGGCCGAGGGGCGGCCGGGGAGCTGTTTTTT | CASSPQAGGRGAAGELFF
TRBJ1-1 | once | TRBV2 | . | TGTGCCAGCAGTCGTTCGGACACTGAAGCTTTCTTT | CASSRSDTEAFF
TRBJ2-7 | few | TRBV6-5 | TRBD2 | TGTGCCAGCAGTTCGAAAGCGGGAGGGGCCGAGCAGTACTTC | CASSSKAGGAEQYF
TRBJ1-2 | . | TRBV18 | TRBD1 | TGTGCCAGCTCACCTACCGGGACAGGGAGTGCTGGCTACACCTTC | CASSPTGTGSAGYTF
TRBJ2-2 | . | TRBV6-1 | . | TGTGCCAGCAGTGAAGCGGGCGGAGGCGGGGAGCTGTTTTTT | CASSEAGGGGELFF
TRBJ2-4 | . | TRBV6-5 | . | TGTGCCAGCAGTTATTTCGGTGCGCCAGCGAACATTCAGTACTTC | CASSYFGAPANIQYF
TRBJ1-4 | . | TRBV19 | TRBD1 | TGTGCCAGTAGTACGGGGACAGGGGGCCAAAAACTGTTTTTT | CASSTGTGGQKLFF
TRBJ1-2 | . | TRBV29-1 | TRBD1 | TGCAGCGTTGAAGATCCCCTACAGGGGAACCCATATGGCTACACCTTC | CSVEDPLQGNPYGYTF
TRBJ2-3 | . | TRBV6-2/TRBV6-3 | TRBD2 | TGTGCCAGCAGCCCACTAGCGGGAGGGCCAGATACGCAGTATTTT | CASSPLAGGPDTQYF
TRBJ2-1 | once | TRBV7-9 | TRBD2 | TGTGCCAGCAGCTGGGCGGGGGAGCGGGAGGCTCAGCTCTTC | CASSWAGEREAQLF
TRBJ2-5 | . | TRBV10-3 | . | TGTGCCATCAAAGGCGGGGAAGAGACCCAGTACTTC | CAIKGGEETQYF
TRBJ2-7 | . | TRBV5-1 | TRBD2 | TGCGCCAGCAGCGTAGCGGGAACCTCCTACGAGCAGTACTTC | CASSVAGTSYEQYF
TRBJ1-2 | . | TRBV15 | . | TGTGCCACCAGCAGACGCCGGGACACCTCGCTTGCCTTC | CATSRRRDTSLAF
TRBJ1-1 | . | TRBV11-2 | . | TGTGCCAGCAGCTTAGATAGGTCTAGTGCTGAAGCTTTCTTT | CASSLDRSSAEAFF
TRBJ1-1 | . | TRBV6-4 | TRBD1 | TGTGCCAGCAGTGCACAGGGGGGGAACACTGAAGCTTTCTTT | CASSAQGGNTEAFF
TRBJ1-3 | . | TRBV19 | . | TGTGCCAGTAGTATCCTCTCCGGAAACACCATATATTTT | CASSILSGNTIYF
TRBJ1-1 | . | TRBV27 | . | TGTGCCAGCAGTTTAGTATCCGCAGTTAGGGGAAACACTGAAGCTTTCTTT | CASSLVSAVRGNTEAFF
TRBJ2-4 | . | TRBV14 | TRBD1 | TGTGCCAGCAGCCCGACAGGGCTCCAAAGCGTTCAGTACTTC | CASSPTGLQSVQYF
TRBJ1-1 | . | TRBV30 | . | TGTGCCCAGAGGGGAGGGCGAGCTGAGAGAGCTTTCTTT | CAQRGGRAERAFF
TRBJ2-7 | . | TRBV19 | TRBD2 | TGTGCCAGTAGCAATATACGCCGACTAGCGGGAGGGCCCTACGAGCAGTACTTC | CASSNIRRLAGGPYEQYF
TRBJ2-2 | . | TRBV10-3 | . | TGTGCCATCAGTGACGGGAAAAATTTGAACACCGGGGAGCTGTTTTTT | CAISDGKNLNTGELFF
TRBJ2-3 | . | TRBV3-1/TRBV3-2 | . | TGTGCCAGCAGCCAAGGACACTCCGCAGATACGCAGTATTTT | CASSQGHSADTQYF
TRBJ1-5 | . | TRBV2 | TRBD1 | TGTGCCAGCAGTTTTGACAGGGGGCGTCAGCCCCAGCATTTT | CASSFDRGRQPQHF
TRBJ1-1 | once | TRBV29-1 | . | TGCAGCGTTCATACAGGGTACACTGAAGCTTTCTTT | CSVHTGYTEAFF
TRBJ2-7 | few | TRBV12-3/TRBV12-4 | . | TGTGCCAGCAGCGATTACAGTCAGTACGAGCAGTACTTC | CASSDYSQYEQYF
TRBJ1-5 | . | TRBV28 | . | TGTGCCAGCAGTTTGGACAACAGCAATCAGCCCCAGCATTTT | CASSLDNSNQPQHF
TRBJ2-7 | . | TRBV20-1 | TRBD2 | TGCAGTGCTAGTCGGACTAGCGGGAGGGCCTACGAGCAGTACTTC | CSASRTSGRAYEQYF
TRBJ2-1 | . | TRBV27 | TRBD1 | TGTGCCAGCAGTTTCGGACAGGGGGCCTACAATGAGCAGTTCTTC | CASSFGQGAYNEQFF
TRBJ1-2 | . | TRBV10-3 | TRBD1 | TGTGCCATCAGAATACAGGGGTCTAACTATGGCTACACCTTC | CAIRIQGSNYGYTF
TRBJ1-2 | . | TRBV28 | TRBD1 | TGTGCCAGCACCCCTTTGGGACAGGGCGGGGACTATGGCTACACCTTC | CASTPLGQGGDYGYTF
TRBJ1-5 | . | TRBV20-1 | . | TGCAGTGCTAGTTGGACAATTAATAGCAATCAGCCCCAGCATTTT | CSASWTINSNQPQHF
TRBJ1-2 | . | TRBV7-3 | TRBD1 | TGTGCCAGCAGCCGCGACAGGGGCTATGGCTACACCTTC | CASSRDRGYGYTF
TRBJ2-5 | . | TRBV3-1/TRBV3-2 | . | TGTGCCAGCAGCCAAGATCTTGTGGAGGAGACCCAGTACTTC | CASSQDLVEETQYF
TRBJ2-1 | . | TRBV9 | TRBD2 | TGTGCCAGCAGCGTAGGACTAGCGGGACGATTTAACAATGAGCAGTTCTTC | CASSVGLAGRFNNEQFF
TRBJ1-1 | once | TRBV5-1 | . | TGCGCCAGCAGCTTGGGAGATCTCGGGACAGAAGCTTTCTTT | CASSLGDLGTEAFF
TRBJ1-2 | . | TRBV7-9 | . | TGTGCCAGCGGACTAGGAGGGGATGGCTACACCTTC | CASGLGGDGYTF
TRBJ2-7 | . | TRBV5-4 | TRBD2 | TGTGCCAGCAGCCCGACTAGCGGGACCGACGAGCAGTACTTC | CASSPTSGTDEQYF
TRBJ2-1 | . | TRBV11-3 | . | TGTGCCAGCAGCTTAGGTGGGGTCGGGGTTTTCAATGAGCAGTTCTTC | CASSLGGVGVFNEQFF